These 2 T cell receptor beta chains originate from one sample sequenced in a study of beta chain features in type 1 diabetes. Sequencing targeted expressed TCRB transcripts, as all isolated RNA had been reverse transcribed. Profiling relied on immunoSEQ multiplex PCR, and the TCRdb table lists in-frame clones only, not all of them. The profile covers 310,000 or so clones, with 7.5% to 9% appearing a single time and around 0.44% taken by the ten largest. Material for sequencing was central memory CD4+ T cells from blood. The receptors come from a woman aged 18 to 35 in good health.

The rearrangement uses TRBV19 and TRBJ2-3; D perhaps matches TRBD1 (6 bases). Trimming left V 10 bases short and J 3 bases short, with 17 bases between. CDR3 length equals 14 residues. Germline lookup yields CDR1 LNHDA and CDR2 SQIVND (reference sequence). The CDR3 DNA follows: TGTGCCACCGCCCCAAACAGGGCGACAGATACGCAGTATTTT. Translating gives CATAPNRATDTQYF.

This clone is a singleton in its sample. The V call is TRBV9, the J call TRBJ2-3; 10 bases agree with TRBD2. V shed 4 bases, J shed 6 bases, and the junction held 8 bases outside the gene matches. The V gene's germline CDR1 is SGDLS and CDR2 YYNGEE. CDR3 length equals 15 residues. DNA for the CDR3: TGTGCCAGCAGCACTAGCGGGGTTAAATTGGATACGCAGTATTTT. This translates into CASSTSGVKLDTQYF.